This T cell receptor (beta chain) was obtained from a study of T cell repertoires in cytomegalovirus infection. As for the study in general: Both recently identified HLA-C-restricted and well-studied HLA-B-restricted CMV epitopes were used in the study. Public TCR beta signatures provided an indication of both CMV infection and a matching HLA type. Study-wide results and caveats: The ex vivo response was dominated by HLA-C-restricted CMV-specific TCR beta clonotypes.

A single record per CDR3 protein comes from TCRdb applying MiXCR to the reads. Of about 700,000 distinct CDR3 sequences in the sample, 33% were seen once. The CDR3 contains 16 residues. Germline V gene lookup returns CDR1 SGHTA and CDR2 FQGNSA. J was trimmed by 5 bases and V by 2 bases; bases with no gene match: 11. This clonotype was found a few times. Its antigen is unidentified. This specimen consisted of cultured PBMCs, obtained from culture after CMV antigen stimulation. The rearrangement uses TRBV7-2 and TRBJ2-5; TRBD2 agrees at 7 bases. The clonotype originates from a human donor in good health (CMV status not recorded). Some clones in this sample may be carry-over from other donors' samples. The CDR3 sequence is CASSLIVPPAGETQYF. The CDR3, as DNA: TGTGCCAGCAGCTTAATCGTACCACCAGCGGGGGAGACCCAGTACTTC.